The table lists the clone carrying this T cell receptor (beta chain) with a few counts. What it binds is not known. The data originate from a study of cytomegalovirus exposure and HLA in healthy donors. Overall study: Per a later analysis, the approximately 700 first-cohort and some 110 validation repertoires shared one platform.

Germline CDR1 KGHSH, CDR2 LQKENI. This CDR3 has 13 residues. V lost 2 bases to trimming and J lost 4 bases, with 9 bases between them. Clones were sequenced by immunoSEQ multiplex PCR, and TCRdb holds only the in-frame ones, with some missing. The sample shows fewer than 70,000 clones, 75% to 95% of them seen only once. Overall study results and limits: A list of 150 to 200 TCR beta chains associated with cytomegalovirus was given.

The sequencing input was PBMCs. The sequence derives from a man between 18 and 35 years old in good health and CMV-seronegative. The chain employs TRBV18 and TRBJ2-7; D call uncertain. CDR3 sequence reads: CASSPTAAYEQYF. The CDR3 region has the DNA TGTGCCAGCTCACCAACCGCGGCGTACGAGCAGTACTTC.